The T cell receptor beta chain under discussion was sequenced for a study of CD8 T cells in Susac syndrome. Reverse transcription of about 0.5 to 1 ug RNA was carried out with random hexamers. Amplification of TCR beta CDR3 used immunoSEQ multiplex PCR across 54 Vbeta and 13 Jbeta. TCRdb re-analysed the immunoSEQ multiplex PCR reads in MiXCR, keeping a single row per CDR3 protein. The repertoire consists of 200,000 to 250,000 distinct CDR3 sequences, with about 95% occurring once and the leading ten covering about 0.14%. Overall study results and limits: The number of individuals included in the study's TCR sequencing and HLA analysis was acknowledged as relatively small.

Trimming took 0 bases from V and 4 from J, leaving 9 bases between them. The length of the CDR3 is 14 residues. Germline V gives CDR1 LGHNA, CDR2 YNFKEQ. Regarding this clonotype: What it recognizes is unknown.

CD8+ and CD4+ T cells taken from blood had their TCR beta sequenced. The clonotype comes from a human donor with Susac syndrome. Specimen: CD4+ T cells from PBMCs. The J gene is TRBJ1-1, the V gene TRBV4-2; the D gene is possibly TRBD1 (6 bases). CDR3 DNA sequence: TGTGCCAGCAGCCAAGATGAGGGGGGCACTGAAGCTTTCTTT. Its protein is CASSQDEGGTEAFF.